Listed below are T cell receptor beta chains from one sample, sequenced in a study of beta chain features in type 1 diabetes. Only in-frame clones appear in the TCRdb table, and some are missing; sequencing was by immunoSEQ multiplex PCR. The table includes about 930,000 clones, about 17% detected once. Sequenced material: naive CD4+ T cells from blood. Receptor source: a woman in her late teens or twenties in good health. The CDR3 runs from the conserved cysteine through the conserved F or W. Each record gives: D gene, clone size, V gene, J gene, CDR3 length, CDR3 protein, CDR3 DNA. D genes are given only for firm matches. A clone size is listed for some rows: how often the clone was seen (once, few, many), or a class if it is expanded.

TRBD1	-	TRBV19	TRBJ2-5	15	CASSIRDRAGETQYF	TGTGCCAGTAGTATAAGGGACAGGGCGGGAGAGACCCAGTACTTC
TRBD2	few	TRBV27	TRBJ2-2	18	CASSLSLGGREGSGELFF	TGTGCCAGCAGTTTATCCCTTGGGGGGAGGGAAGGGTCCGGGGAGCTGTTTTTT
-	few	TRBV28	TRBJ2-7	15	CASRRGGDSAYEQYF	TGTGCCAGCAGACGGGGAGGGGACAGTGCCTACGAGCAGTACTTC
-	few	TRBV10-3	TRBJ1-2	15	CAIRPGDYGAYGYTF	TGTGCCATCAGGCCAGGGGATTACGGGGCCTATGGCTACACCTTC
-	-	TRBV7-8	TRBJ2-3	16	CASSLGQPILTDTQYF	TGTGCCAGCAGCTTAGGACAGCCGATCCTCACAGATACGCAGTATTTT
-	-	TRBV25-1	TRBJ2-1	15	CASSEFRAAYNEQFF	TGTGCCAGCAGTGAATTTCGGGCGGCCTACAATGAGCAGTTCTTC
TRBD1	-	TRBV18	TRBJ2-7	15	CASSPRTGGPYEQYF	TGTGCCAGCTCACCTCGGACAGGGGGCCCCTACGAGCAGTACTTC
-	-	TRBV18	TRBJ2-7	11	CASSLRYEQYF	TGTGCCAGCTCACTACGGTACGAGCAGTACTTC
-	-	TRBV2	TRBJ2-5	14	CASSEASLQETQYF	TGTGCCAGCAGTGAAGCTAGCCTGCAAGAGACCCAGTACTTC
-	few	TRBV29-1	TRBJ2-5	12	CSVSSGSETQYF	TGCAGCGTTTCATCTGGATCAGAGACCCAGTACTTC
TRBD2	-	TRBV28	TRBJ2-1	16	CASSPLAGGLYNEQFF	TGTGCCAGCAGTCCCTTAGCGGGAGGCCTCTACAATGAGCAGTTCTTC
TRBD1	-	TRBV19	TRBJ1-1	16	CASRATGVSYGAEAFF	TGTGCCAGTAGAGCGACAGGGGTTTCCTATGGCGCTGAAGCTTTCTTT
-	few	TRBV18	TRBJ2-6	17	CASSPTLGGSGANVLTF	TGTGCCAGCTCACCTACTTTGGGGGGCTCTGGGGCCAACGTCCTGACTTTC
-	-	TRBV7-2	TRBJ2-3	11	CASSARDTQYF	TGTGCCAGCAGCGCCCGAGATACGCAGTATTTT
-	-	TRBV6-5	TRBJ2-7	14	CASANRGGDYEQYF	TGTGCCAGCGCTAACCGAGGGGGGGACTACGAGCAGTACTTC
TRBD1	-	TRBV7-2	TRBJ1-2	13	CASSLDRGSGYTF	TGTGCCAGCAGCTTAGACAGGGGGTCGGGCTACACCTTC
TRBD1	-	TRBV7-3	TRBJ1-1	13	CASSSRQGTEAFF	TGTGCCAGCAGCTCGCGACAGGGCACTGAAGCTTTCTTT
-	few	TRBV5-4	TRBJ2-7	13	CASSAAGYYEQYF	TGTGCCAGCAGCGCGGCCGGGTACTACGAGCAGTACTTC
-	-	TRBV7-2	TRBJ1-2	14	CASSQTFGDYGYTF	TGTGCCAGCAGCCAGACTTTTGGGGACTATGGCTACACCTTC
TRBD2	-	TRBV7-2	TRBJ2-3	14	CASSLASGSDTQYF	TGTGCCAGCAGCTTGGCTAGCGGGAGTGATACGCAGTATTTT
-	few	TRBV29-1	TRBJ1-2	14	CSVSKLLFNYGYTF	TGCAGCGTTTCGAAGCTCTTGTTTAACTATGGCTACACCTTC
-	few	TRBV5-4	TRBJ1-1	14	CASSPGRREAEAFF	TGTGCCAGCAGCCCGGGTAGGAGAGAGGCTGAAGCTTTCTTT
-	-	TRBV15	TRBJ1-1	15	CATSRDVAMNTEAFF	TGTGCCACCAGCAGAGATGTTGCCATGAACACTGAAGCTTTCTTT
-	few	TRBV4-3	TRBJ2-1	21	CASSQDRGSGTIRSSYNEQFF	TGCGCCAGCAGCCAAGATCGGGGTAGCGGAACCATCAGGAGCTCCTACAATGAGCAGTTCTTC
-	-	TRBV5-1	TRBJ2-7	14	CASSLGAASYEQYF	TGCGCCAGCAGCTTGGGCGCGGCCTCCTACGAGCAGTACTTC
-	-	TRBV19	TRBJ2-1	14	CASSITGSYNEQFF	TGTGCCAGTAGTATAACGGGCTCCTACAATGAGCAGTTCTTC